This T cell receptor (beta chain) was recorded in a study of blood T cell repertoires in COVID-19. Across the whole study: Acute and convalescent COVID-19 samples came from the United States, Italy and Spain. PBMCs, B-cell-depleted T cells, or T cells were the source of the cDNA or gDNA that made up the material.

In germline, CDR1 is GTSNPN, CDR2 SVGIG (reference sequence). The CDR3 has 13 residues. The V and J ends lost 0 bases and 8 bases respectively, with 10 bases between them. In the source study's methods: Quantification of nucleated cells was approximated via reference gene primer amplification. Assay: immunoSEQ multiplex PCR; the TCRdb copy retains only in-frame clones and omits some. D and trimming come from the DNA, and the V and J calls and clone size come from that table. The sample has 200,000 to 250,000 clones, about 81% seen once; the top ten hold about 4.8%. The V and J genes are TRBV30 and TRBJ1-4, with TRBD1 as a possible D gene (6 bases). The specimen was peripheral blood. The sequence was obtained from a woman in her seventies with COVID-19, enrolled during active disease. CDR3 DNA sequence: TGTGCCTGGAGTGTTGGGACAAAGGAAAAACTGTTTTTT. Protein product: CAWSVGTKEKLFF.